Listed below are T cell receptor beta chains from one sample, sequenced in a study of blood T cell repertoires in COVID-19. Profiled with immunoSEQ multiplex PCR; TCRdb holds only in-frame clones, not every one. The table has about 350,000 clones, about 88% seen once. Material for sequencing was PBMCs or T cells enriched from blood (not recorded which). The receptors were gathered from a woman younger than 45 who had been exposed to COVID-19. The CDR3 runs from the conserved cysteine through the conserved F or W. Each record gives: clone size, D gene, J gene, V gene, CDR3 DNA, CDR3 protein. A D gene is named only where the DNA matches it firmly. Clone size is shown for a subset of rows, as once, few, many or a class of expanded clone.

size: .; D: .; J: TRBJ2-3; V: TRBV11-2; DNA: TGTGCCAGCAGCTATCGACAGGGCGGGAATACTCTAACAGATACGCAGTATTTT; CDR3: CASSYRQGGNTLTDTQYF
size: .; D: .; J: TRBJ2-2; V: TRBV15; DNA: TGTGCCACCAGCAGAGGAACTAGCCTGGTTGCCGGGGAGCTGTTTTTT; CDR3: CATSRGTSLVAGELFF
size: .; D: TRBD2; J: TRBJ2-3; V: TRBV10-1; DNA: TGCGCCAGCAGTTCGACTAGCGGGGCAGATACGCAGTATTTT; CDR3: CASSSTSGADTQYF
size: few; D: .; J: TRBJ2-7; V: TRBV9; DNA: TGTGCCAGCAGCGTAGCTTGGGGAGGCGGCCACGAGCAGTACTTC; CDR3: CASSVAWGGGHEQYF
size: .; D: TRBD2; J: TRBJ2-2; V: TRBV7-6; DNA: TGTGCCAGCAAAAAGCGGGAGGGGGACGGGGAGCTGTTTTTT; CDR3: CASKKREGDGELFF
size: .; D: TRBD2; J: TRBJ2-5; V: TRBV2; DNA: TGTGCCAGCAGTGAAGCGGGGCTAGCGGACCAAGAGACCCAGTACTTC; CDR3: CASSEAGLADQETQYF
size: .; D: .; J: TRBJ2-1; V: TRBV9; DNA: TGTGCCAGCAGCATCGGATCCCTAGACAATGAGCAGTTCTTC; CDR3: CASSIGSLDNEQFF
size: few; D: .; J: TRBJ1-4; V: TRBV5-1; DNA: TGCGCCAGCAGCCCTACAGGGTTGCGCGAAAAACTGTTTTTT; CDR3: CASSPTGLREKLFF
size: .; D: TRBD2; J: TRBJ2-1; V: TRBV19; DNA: TGTGCCAGTAGTATCAATGTGATGAGACTAGCCAGTGGTGAGCAGTTCTTC; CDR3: CASSINVMRLASGEQFF
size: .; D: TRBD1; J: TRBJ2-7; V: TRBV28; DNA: TGTGCCAGCAGGGGACAGGGGTTGGGCTACGAGCAGTACTTC; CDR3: CASRGQGLGYEQYF
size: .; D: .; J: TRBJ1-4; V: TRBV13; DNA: TGTGCCAGCAGCACTTACAGTGATAATGAAAAACTGTTTTTT; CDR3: CASSTYSDNEKLFF
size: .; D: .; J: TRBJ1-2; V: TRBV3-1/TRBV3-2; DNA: TGTGCCAGCAGCCAAGATCTTAGGGGCTATGGCTACACCTTC; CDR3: CASSQDLRGYGYTF
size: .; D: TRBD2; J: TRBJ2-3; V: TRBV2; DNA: TGTGCCAGCAGACCCCTAGCGGGAGGGAAGGGTACGCAGTATTTT; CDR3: CASRPLAGGKGTQYF
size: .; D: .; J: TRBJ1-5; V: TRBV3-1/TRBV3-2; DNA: TGTGCCAGCAGCCAAGATCTGGGGGGTCACCAGCCCCAGCATTTT; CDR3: CASSQDLGGHQPQHF
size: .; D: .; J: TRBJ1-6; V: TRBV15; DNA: TGTGCCACCAATACACGTAAACCCAGCTCCTATAATTCACCCCTCCACTTT; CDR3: CATNTRKPSSYNSPLHF
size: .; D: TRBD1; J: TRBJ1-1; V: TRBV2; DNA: TGTGCCAGCAGTGAAGCAAAGGGGGCTGGGACTGAAGCTTTCTTT; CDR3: CASSEAKGAGTEAFF
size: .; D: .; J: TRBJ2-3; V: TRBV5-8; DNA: TGTGCCAGCACCTCACAGTCAGATACGCAGTATTTT; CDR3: CASTSQSDTQYF
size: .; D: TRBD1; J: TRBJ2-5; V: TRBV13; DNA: TGTGCCAGCAGCTGGGGACAGGGGGTTCGGGAGACCCAGTACTTC; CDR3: CASSWGQGVRETQYF
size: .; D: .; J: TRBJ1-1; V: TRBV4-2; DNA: TGTGCCAGCAGCCCCCAGGGACAAATGGGGTCTGAAGCTTTCTTT; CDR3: CASSPQGQMGSEAFF
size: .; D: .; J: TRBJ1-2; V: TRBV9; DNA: TGTGCCAGCAGCGTAGAAGGGGACTATGGCTACACCTTC; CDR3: CASSVEGDYGYTF
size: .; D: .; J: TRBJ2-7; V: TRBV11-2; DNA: TGTGCCAGCAGCTTAGGGACAGACGGGCGGGAGCAGTACTTC; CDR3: CASSLGTDGREQYF
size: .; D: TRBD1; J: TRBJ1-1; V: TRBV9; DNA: TGTGCCAGCAGCGCGGGGGACAGGATCTCTGAAGCTTTCTTT; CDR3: CASSAGDRISEAFF
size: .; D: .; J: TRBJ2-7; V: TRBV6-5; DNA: TGTGCCAGCCAGATCCTCTACGAGCAGTACTTC; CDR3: CASQILYEQYF
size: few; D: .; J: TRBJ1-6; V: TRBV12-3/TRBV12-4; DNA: TGTGCCAGCACCCAAAGGGGGACGACCCTCCACTTT; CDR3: CASTQRGTTLHF
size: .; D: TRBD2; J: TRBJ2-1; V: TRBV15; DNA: TGTGCCACCAGCGGACTAGCGGCTGGAAATGAGCAGTTCTTC; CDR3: CATSGLAAGNEQFF
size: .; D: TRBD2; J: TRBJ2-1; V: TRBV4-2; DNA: TGTGCCAGCAGCCAAGATCGTGAGAGCGGGAGAGCCGCGCTGAGCTCCTACAATGAGCAGTTCTTC; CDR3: CASSQDRESGRAALSSYNEQFF
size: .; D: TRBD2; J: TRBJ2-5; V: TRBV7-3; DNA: TGTGCCAGCAGCCCGACTAGCACAGAGACCCAGTACTTC; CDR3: CASSPTSTETQYF
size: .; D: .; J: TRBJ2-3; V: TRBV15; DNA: TGTGCCACCAGCAGACAGCGGACCACAGATACGCAGTATTTT; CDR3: CATSRQRTTDTQYF
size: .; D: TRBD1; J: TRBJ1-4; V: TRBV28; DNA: TGTGCCGCGGGACAGGGTTTTGAAAAACTGTTTTTT; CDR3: CAAGQGFEKLFF
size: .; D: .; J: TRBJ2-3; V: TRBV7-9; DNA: TGTGCCAGCAGCTTATTCCGGACTGGCGATACGCAGTATTTT; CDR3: CASSLFRTGDTQYF
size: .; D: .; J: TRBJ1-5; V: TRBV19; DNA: TGTGCCAGTAGTCCGCGTCGACACCTTAAGCAGAATCAGCCCCAGCATTTT; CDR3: CASSPRRHLKQNQPQHF
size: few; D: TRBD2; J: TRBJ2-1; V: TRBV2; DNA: TGTGCCAGCACAGCGGGAAGGACCTACAATGAGCAGTTCTTC; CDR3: CASTAGRTYNEQFF
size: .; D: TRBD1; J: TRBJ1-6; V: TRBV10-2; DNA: TGCGCCAGCAGGACAGGGAGCTCCTATAATTCACCCCTCCACTTT; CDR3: CASRTGSSYNSPLHF
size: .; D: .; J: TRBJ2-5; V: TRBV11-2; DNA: TGTGCCAGCAGCTTAGTGGCCCCAACCCGGGCCCAGTACTTC; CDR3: CASSLVAPTRAQYF